This T cell receptor (beta chain) was captured by sequencing in a study of beta chain features in type 1 diabetes. This clone was counted a few times. The investigators reverse transcribed all of the isolated RNA, so they sequenced expressed TCRB transcripts. TCRdb's table, derived via immunoSEQ multiplex PCR, lists solely in-frame clones and lacks some. Here the sample spans 200,000 to 250,000 clones, 9.6% being singletons. Sequencing used naive CD4+ T cells from blood. The receptor's source is a woman aged 18-29 years in good health.

The CDR3 region is CASTGGLAGVTQYF. The CDR3 nucleotides are TGTGCCAGCACCGGAGGACTAGCGGGAGTGACGCAGTATTTT. This sequence joins TRBV6-5 and TRBJ2-3; TRBD2 aligns across 13 bases. V trimming: 7 bases; J trimming: 9 bases; junction bases outside the gene matches: 7. Germline V gives CDR1 MNHEY, CDR2 SVGAGI. The length of the CDR3 is 14 residues.